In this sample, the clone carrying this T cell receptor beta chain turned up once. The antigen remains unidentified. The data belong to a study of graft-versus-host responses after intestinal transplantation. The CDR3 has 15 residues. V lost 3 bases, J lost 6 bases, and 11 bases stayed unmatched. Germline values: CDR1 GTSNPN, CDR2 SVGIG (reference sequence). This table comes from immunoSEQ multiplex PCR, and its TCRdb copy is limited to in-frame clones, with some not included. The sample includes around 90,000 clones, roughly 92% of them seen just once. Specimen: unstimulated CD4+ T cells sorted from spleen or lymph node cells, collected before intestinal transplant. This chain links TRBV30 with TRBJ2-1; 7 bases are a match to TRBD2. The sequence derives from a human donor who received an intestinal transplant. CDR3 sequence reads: CAWSHGLVSGNEQFF. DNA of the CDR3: TGTGCCTGGAGCCACGGACTAGTATCCGGCAATGAGCAGTTCTTC.